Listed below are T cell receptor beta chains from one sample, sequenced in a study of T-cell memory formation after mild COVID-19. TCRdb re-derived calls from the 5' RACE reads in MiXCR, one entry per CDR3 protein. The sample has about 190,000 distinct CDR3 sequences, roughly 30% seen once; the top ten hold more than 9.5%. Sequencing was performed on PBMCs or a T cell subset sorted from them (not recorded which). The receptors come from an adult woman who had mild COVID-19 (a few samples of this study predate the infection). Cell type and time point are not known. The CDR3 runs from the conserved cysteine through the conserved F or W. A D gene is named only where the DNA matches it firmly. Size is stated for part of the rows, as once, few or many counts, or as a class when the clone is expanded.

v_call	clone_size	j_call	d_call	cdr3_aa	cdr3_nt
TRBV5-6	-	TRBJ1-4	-	CASSSADPRIGKLFF	TGTGCCAGCAGCTCTGCCGACCCACGGATTGGAAAACTGTTTTTT
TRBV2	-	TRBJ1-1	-	CASSVQPNTEAFF	TGTGCCAGCAGTGTCCAGCCGAACACTGAAGCTTTCTTT
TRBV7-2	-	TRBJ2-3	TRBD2	CASSPLAGGLDTQYF	TGTGCCAGCAGCCCACTAGCGGGAGGGTTAGATACGCAGTATTTT
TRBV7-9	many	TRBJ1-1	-	CASSLSGGNTEAFF	TGTGCCAGCAGCTTATCCGGGGGGAACACTGAAGCTTTCTTT
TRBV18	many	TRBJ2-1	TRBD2	CASSRNSGGEQFF	TGTGCCAGCTCACGGAACAGCGGGGGGGAGCAGTTCTTC
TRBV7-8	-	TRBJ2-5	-	CASGPRTQYF	TGTGCCAGCGGCCCGCGGACCCAGTACTTC
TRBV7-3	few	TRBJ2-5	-	CASSRQWGETQYF	TGTGCCAGCAGCAGACAGTGGGGGGAGACCCAGTACTTC
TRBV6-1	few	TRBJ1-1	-	CASKLTGSSTEAFF	TGTGCCAGCAAACTTACAGGTTCGTCCACTGAAGCTTTCTTT
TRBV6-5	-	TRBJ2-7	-	CASSYSLRGGYEQYF	TGTGCCAGCAGTTACTCTCTCAGGGGGGGATACGAGCAGTACTTC
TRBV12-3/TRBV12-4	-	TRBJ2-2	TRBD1	CASSRSLGTGHGELFF	TGTGCCAGCAGCCGCTCCCTGGGGACAGGGCATGGGGAGCTGTTTTTT
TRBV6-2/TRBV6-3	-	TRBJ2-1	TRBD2	CASSFSAGAPYNEQFF	TGTGCCAGCAGTTTCTCAGCGGGAGCTCCGTACAATGAGCAGTTCTTC
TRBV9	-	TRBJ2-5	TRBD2	CASSNWTSPQETQYF	TGTGCCAGCAGCAACTGGACTAGCCCCCAAGAGACCCAGTACTTC
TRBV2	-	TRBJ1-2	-	CASSEANQGTHGYTF	TGTGCCAGCAGTGAAGCCAACCAGGGGACCCATGGCTACACCTTC
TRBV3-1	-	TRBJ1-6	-	CASSPLGGYNSPLHF	TGTGCCAGCAGTCCCTTAGGCGGCTATAATTCACCCCTCCACTTT
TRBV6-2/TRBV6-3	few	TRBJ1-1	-	CASSYSQREAFF	TGTGCCAGCAGTTACTCCCAGCGTGAAGCTTTCTTT
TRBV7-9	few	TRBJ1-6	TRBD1	CASSLVGQGDSSPLHF	TGTGCCAGCAGCTTGGTCGGACAGGGTGATAGTTCACCCCTCCACTTT
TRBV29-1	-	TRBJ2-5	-	CSARSAKETQYF	TGCAGCGCCCGTTCGGCGAAAGAGACCCAGTACTTC
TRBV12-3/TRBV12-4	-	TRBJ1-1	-	CASGYVYTEAFF	TGTGCCAGCGGTTACGTGTACACTGAAGCTTTCTTT
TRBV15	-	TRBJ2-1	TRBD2	CATSRDQGTSGSSYNEQFF	TGTGCCACCAGCAGAGATCAGGGGACTAGCGGAAGCTCCTACAATGAGCAGTTCTTC
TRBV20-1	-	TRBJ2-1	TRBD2	CSARTPGLPIYNEQFF	TGCAGTGCTAGAACCCCGGGACTACCTATCTACAATGAGCAGTTCTTC
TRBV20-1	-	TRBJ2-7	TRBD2	CSARDLLAGTSYEQYF	TGCAGTGCTAGAGATTTACTAGCGGGGACCTCCTACGAGCAGTACTTC
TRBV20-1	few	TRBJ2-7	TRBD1	CSARPSGQGTYEQYF	TGCAGTGCTAGACCGTCGGGACAGGGCACCTACGAGCAGTACTTC
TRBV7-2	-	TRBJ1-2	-	CASSLRPALQDLILGYTF	TGTGCCAGCAGCTTAAGGCCGGCCTTACAGGACCTCATCCTTGGCTACACCTTC
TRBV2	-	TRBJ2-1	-	CASSEARAVIYNEQFF	TGTGCCAGCAGTGAAGCGCGCGCAGTGATCTACAATGAGCAGTTCTTC
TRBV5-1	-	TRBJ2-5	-	CASSEDRQMGTQYF	TGCGCCAGCAGCGAAGACAGGCAGATGGGGACCCAGTACTTC
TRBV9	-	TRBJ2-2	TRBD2	CASSVEAGSTGELFF	TGTGCCAGCAGCGTAGAAGCGGGAAGCACCGGGGAGCTGTTTTTT
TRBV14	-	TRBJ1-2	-	CASSHTDGFLGYTF	TGTGCCAGCAGCCACACCGATGGCTTTCTCGGCTACACCTTC
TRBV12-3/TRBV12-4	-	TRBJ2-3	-	CASKSLVGTQYF	TGTGCCAGCAAGTCCTTGGTCGGTACGCAGTATTTT
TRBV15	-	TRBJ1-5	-	CATSRGRTPGNQPQHF	TGTGCCACCAGCAGAGGACGGACACCAGGCAATCAGCCCCAGCATTTT
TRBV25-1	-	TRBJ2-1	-	CASSVQGRSLRNEQFF	TGTGCCAGCAGTGTCCAGGGTAGATCCCTTCGGAATGAGCAGTTCTTC
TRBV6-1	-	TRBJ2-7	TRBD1	CASSDRGLHEQYF	TGTGCCAGCAGTGACAGGGGGCTTCACGAGCAGTACTTC
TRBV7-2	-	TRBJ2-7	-	CASSLTVALEYEQYF	TGTGCCAGCAGCCTGACAGTGGCTCTTGAGTACGAGCAGTACTTC
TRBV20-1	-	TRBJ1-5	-	CSARERGIYSNQPQHF	TGCAGTGCTCGAGAGAGGGGGATCTACAGCAATCAGCCCCAGCATTTT
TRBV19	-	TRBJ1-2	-	CASSPFGQARQGYTF	TGTGCCAGTAGTCCGTTCGGACAAGCCCGGCAGGGCTACACCTTC
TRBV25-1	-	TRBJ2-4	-	CASSEVGVQYF	TGTGCCAGCAGTGAAGTTGGTGTTCAGTACTTC
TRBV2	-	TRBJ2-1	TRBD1	CASREQGKRGNEQFF	TGTGCCAGCAGGGAACAGGGGAAAAGGGGGAATGAGCAGTTCTTC
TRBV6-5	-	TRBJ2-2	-	CASSYDGLIRTGNTGELFF	TGTGCCAGCAGTTACGATGGCCTAATAAGGACGGGGAACACCGGGGAGCTGTTTTTT